The clone carrying this TCR beta chain was observed a few times. MiXCR, applied by TCRdb to the 5' RACE reads, yields one record per CDR3 protein. The sample has roughly 200,000 distinct CDR3 sequences; about a fifth are singletons. V dropped 5 bases and J dropped 1; count of bases not matched to a gene: 14. The CDR3 has 17 residues. This sample stems from a study of T-cell memory formation after mild COVID-19. The chain is built from TRBV23-1 and TRBJ2-7, with 7 bases identical to TRBD2. TRBV23-1 is designated an ORF whose function remains uncertain. The TCR was taken from an adult woman who had mild COVID-19 (a few samples of this study predate the infection). Cell type and time point are not known. The sample consisted of PBMCs or a T cell subset sorted from them (not recorded which). The CDR3 coding sequence is TGCGCCAGCAGTAGAAGCTACCGGGACTACCAATCCTACGAGCAGTACTTC. Translated, it gives CASSRSYRDYQSYEQYF.